This T cell receptor beta chain is from a study of cytomegalovirus exposure and HLA in healthy donors. Turning to this clone: What it recognizes is unknown.

General observations from the study: Confirmation was obtained in vitro that a few CMV-associated chains are specific for CMV antigens. While the bulk of TCR sequences proved rare, some public TCRs turned up in many donors. The authors enumerated roughly 180 TCR beta chains as linked to cytomegalovirus. A subsequent analysis found that TCR clusters from the first cohort also tended to co-occur in the approximately 110 validation repertoires, with approximately 95% of cluster scores above 0.

The data were produced by immunoSEQ multiplex PCR, yet TCRdb's version contains in-frame clones alone and is incomplete. The sample lists some 180,000 clones; around nine tenths were seen once. The TCR sequence derives from a man aged 30-40 years in good health and CMV-seropositive. Specimen: PBMCs.

The CDR3 loop is CSAGDPPGQYF. The CDR3 DNA sequence: TGCAGTGCAGGGGACCCCCCAGGGCAGTATTTT. The chain uses TRBV20-1 and TRBJ2-3; D may be TRBD1 or TRBD2 (5 bases each). Trimming took 6 bases from V and 11 from J, leaving 15 bases between them. Germline values: CDR1 DFQATT, CDR2 SNEGSKA (reference sequence). The CDR3 length is 11 residues.